This T cell receptor (beta chain) was retrieved from a study of blood T cells in healthy people across ages. The CDR3 length is 14 residues. The germline gives CDR1 SGHAT, CDR2 FQNNGV. A second PCR, run for roughly 7 to 11 cycles, used a sample-barcoded 5' primer plus a J-beta primer mix. TCRdb reanalysed the 5' RACE reads using MiXCR and keeps one entry per CDR3 protein. This table has around 990,000 distinct CDR3 sequences, about 25% appearing once. Peripheral blood from each donor was collected in a volume of approximately 9.5 milliliters. The same sample was also studied in work on T cells of mothers and their children.

The receptor was derived from a girl aged 2 to 10 in good health. The chain couples TRBV11-2 to TRBJ2-5; D is ambiguous. The J call could be wrong; TRBJ2-7 is a better fit for the DNA end. Material for sequencing was blood. CDR3 in amino acids: CASSPEITLYEQYF. Here the CDR3 DNA reads TGTGCCAGCAGCCCCGAGATCACCCTTTACGAGCAGTACTTC.